The 8 T cell receptor beta chains below were found in one sample sequenced in a study of cytomegalovirus exposure and HLA in healthy donors. The PCR ran on 60 Vbeta and 13 Jbeta primers. Profiling relied on immunoSEQ multiplex PCR, and the TCRdb table lists in-frame clones only, not all of them. The sample gives some 190,000 clones, 81% of which show up once; about 1.8% is in the top ten. Sequenced: PBMCs. The receptors come from a man between 18 and 29 years old in good health and CMV-seronegative.

The sample holds a few counts of this clone. The chain links TRBV9 to TRBJ2-3; weak D call: TRBD2 (6 bases). The CDR3 has 14 amino acids. Per the germline V gene, CDR1 is SGDLS and CDR2 is YYNGEE. Trimming pared 6 bases from V and 10 bases from J, leaving 21 bases between. The CDR3 nucleotides read TGTGCCAGCACCGGAGGGGACCCAGGTTTTCCGCAGTATTTT. This codes for CASTGGDPGFPQYF.

V is TRBV4-1 and J is TRBJ1-1, with D unclear. This CDR3 region has 14 residues. CDR1 is MGHRA and CDR2 is YSYEKL in the germline V gene. Trimming cost V 0 bases and J 4 bases, with 9 bases left between them. DNA for the CDR3: TGCGCCAGCAGCCAAGAATCTCTCCCCACTGAAGCTTTCTTT. This sequence encodes CASSQESLPTEAFF.

The V and J genes are TRBV9 and TRBJ1-4, with D unresolved. The V end was cut by 0 bases, the J end by 8 bases, with 17 bases between. Germline values: CDR1 SGDLS, CDR2 YYNGEE. The CDR3 loop spans 16 amino acids. The CDR3 reads CASSVGSAPRGEKLFF. For the CDR3, the DNA is TGTGCCAGCAGCGTAGGCTCTGCCCCACGTGGCGAAAAACTGTTTTTT.

This clone was counted a single time. The chain uses TRBV5-6 and TRBJ2-5, with 14 positions matching TRBD2. V lost 4 bases to trimming and J lost 5 bases; unmatched junction nucleotides: 13. This CDR3 comprises 18 residues. The germline V gene encodes CDR1 SGHDT and CDR2 YYEEEE. The CDR3 loop reads CASSRGGTSGSLGETQYF. CDR3 in DNA: TGTGCCAGCAGCCGGGGGGGGACTAGCGGGAGCCTGGGGGAGACCCAGTACTTC.

This clone came up once. The gene calls are TRBV4-3 and TRBJ2-3, with a possible D match to TRBD2 (6 bases). The germline V and J ends were trimmed by 4 bases and 1 base, with 12 bases remaining between them. Germline V lookup: CDR1 LGHNA, CDR2 YSLEER. This CDR3 comprises 15 residues. The CDR3 DNA is TGCGCCAGCAGCCCGGAGGGGAGACGCACAGATACGCAGTATTTT. Encoded protein: CASSPEGRRTDTQYF.

This chain uses TRBV5-5 with TRBJ1-2; D unresolved. From germline, CDR1 is SGHKS and CDR2 YYEKEE (reference sequence). Trimming took 1 base from V and 2 from J, leaving 12 bases between them. The CDR3 contains 15 residues. The CDR3 protein is CASSLRAGANYGYTF. CDR3 nucleotide sequence: TGTGCCAGCAGCTTGAGGGCGGGTGCGAACTATGGCTACACCTTC.

V and J are TRBV5-1 and TRBJ2-7; D is perhaps TRBD2 (5 bases). V shed 9 bases and J shed 2 bases, with 18 bases lying between them. The length of the CDR3 is 14 residues. Germline loops: CDR1 SGHRS, CDR2 YFSETQ. CDR3 in DNA: TGCGCCACCAAGGACGGGATAGGAACCTACGAGCAGTACTTC. Its protein product is CATKDGIGTYEQYF.

The V and J genes are TRBV2 and TRBJ2-5; D is undetermined. Trimming shortened V by 3 bases and J by 2 bases, and 7 bases separated the two germline ends. Germline V gene lookup returns CDR1 SNHLY and CDR2 FYNNEI. This CDR3 contains 13 residues. For the CDR3, the DNA is TGTGCCAGCAGTGAGTGGCGGCAAGAGACCCAGTACTTC. It specifies CASSEWRQETQYF. Full variable domain (remainder filled in from reference TRBV2 and TRBJ2-5): EPEVTQTPSHQVTQMGQEVILRCVPISNHLYFYWYRQILGQKVEFLVSFYNNEISEKSEIFDDQFSVERPDGSNFTLKIRSTKLEDSAMYFCASSEWRQETQYFGPGTRLLVL.